Shown below are 25 T cell receptor beta chains from a single sample sequenced in a study of T cells in Graves' hyperthyroidism and ophthalmopathy. TCR beta CDR3 sequences were amplified from RNA transcripts. The TCR CDR3 was amplified in a first-round RT-PCR using the HTBI primer set. TCRdb recomputed calls from the multiplex PCR reads with MiXCR, one row per CDR3 protein. This repertoire shows over 550,000 distinct CDR3 sequences, around 15% found once; its top ten account for about 20%. Sample: blood. The receptors derive from a woman aged 18-29 years with Graves' hyperthyroidism.

V usage is TRBV10-3 and J usage is TRBJ2-1, with TRBD2 as a possible D gene (6 bases). The CDR3 covers 14 residues. Looked up from germline, CDR1 is ENHRY and CDR2 is SYGVKD. V lost 8 bases, J lost 10 bases, and 21 bases lay in between. The CDR3 loop reads CAIGERAGRPEQFF. The CDR3 DNA follows: TGTGCCATCGGCGAGAGGGCGGGACGACCCGAGCAGTTCTTC.

This clonotype was detected ten times or more. The CDR3 loop is CSAQKRGSSYNEQFF. DNA for the CDR3: TGCAGTGCGCAGAAGCGGGGGAGCTCCTACAATGAGCAGTTCTTC. The J gene is TRBJ2-1, the V gene TRBV20-1, with 8 bases matching TRBD2. The germline CDR1 and CDR2 sequences are DFQATT and SNEGSKA (reference sequence). Trimming cost V 6 bases and J 0 bases; bases outside gene matches: 7. There are 15 residues in the CDR3.

This clonotype has more than one count but fewer than ten. Mismatch with germline at one junction end may stem from a read error. The rearrangement links TRBV11-2 to TRBJ2-7, with 9 bases fitting TRBD1. The germline V gene encodes CDR1 SGHAT and CDR2 FQNNGV. This CDR3 comprises 14 residues. DNA of the CDR3: TGTGCCAGCAGCTTCCGGGACAGGGCCTACGAGCAGTGCTTC. Translated: CASSFRDRAYEQCF.

V and J are TRBV13 and TRBJ2-3; D remains unclear. CDR3 size: 16 residues. Looked up from germline, CDR1 is PRHDT and CDR2 is FYEKMQ (reference sequence). V shed 5 bases and J shed 2 bases, with 17 bases lying between them. The CDR3 sequence is CASSRIGSFTTDTQYF. CDR3 nucleotide sequence: TGTGCCAGCAGCCGGATAGGGTCCTTTACCACAGATACGCAGTATTTT.

This clonotype was seen a handful of times. The CDR3 is CASGPPPWDSSYGYTF. The DNA for the CDR3 is TGTGCTAGTGGCCCTCCTCCGTGGGATTCAAGTTATGGCTACACCTTC. This rearrangement joins TRBV12-5 to TRBJ1-2, with D uncertain. Trimming took off 6 bases at V and 5 bases at J, with 22 bases between the two ends. CDR3 length: 16 amino acids. The germline V gene has CDR1 LGHNT and CDR2 FRNRAP.

The chain is built from TRBV6-1 and TRBJ1-5, with D uncertain. The CDR3 length is 14 residues. CDR1 is MNHNS and CDR2 is SASEGT in the germline V gene. V lost 4 bases to trimming and J lost 3 bases, with 10 bases between them. Written as DNA, the CDR3 is TGTGCCAGCAGTGCCACAGATAACAATCAGCCCCAGCATTTT. Translated: CASSATDNNQPQHF.

CDR3 residues: CASSPTFYEQYF. In nucleotides, the CDR3 is TGTGCCAGCAGCCCGACATTCTACGAGCAGTACTTC. V gene TRBV12-3 or TRBV12-4 combines with J gene TRBJ2-7; no clear D. The CDR3 is 12 amino acids. The ends were cut back, 6 bases at V and 3 bases at J, with 9 bases in the middle.

This clonotype was recorded a few times. V gene TRBV12-3 or TRBV12-4 combines with J gene TRBJ2-3; 8 bases match TRBD2. The CDR3 totals 14 residues. After removal of 7 bases from V and 3 bases from J, the junction contained 6 bases not matched to a gene. The CDR3: CASTPGRGTDTQYF. As DNA, the CDR3 is TGTGCCAGCACCCCCGGGAGGGGGACAGATACGCAGTATTTT.

This clonotype has only a few counts. The chain combines TRBV15 with TRBJ2-7, with TRBD1 matching 7 bases. V dropped 0 bases and J dropped 2; count of bases not matched to a gene: 10. Per the germline V gene, CDR1 is LNHNV and CDR2 is YYDKDF (reference sequence). The CDR3 totals 17 residues. The CDR3 bases are TGTGCCACCAGCAGAGAAAAGGGGACAGTCGTACCCTACGAGCAGTACTTC. This codes for CATSREKGTVVPYEQYF.

This clonotype was found many times. The gene calls are TRBV11-2 and TRBJ2-7, with 7 bases aligning to TRBD2. J was trimmed by 4 bases and V by 3 bases; bases with no gene match: 9. The CDR3 covers 15 residues. Germline assignment: CDR1 SGHAT and CDR2 FQNNGV. In DNA, the CDR3 is TGTGCCAGCAGCTTCGGCGGGGGACCTACGTACGAGCAGTACTTC. The encoded protein is CASSFGGGPTYEQYF. The full variable domain, its missing parts supplied by reference TRBV11-2 and TRBJ2-7, is EAGVAQSPRYKIIEKRQSVAFWCNPISGHATLYWYQQILGQGPKLLIQFQNNGVVDDSQLPKDRFSAERLKGVDSTLKIQPAKLEDSAVYLCASSFGGGPTYEQYFGPGTRLTVT.

The genes are TRBV6-4 and TRBJ2-1, with D perhaps TRBD1 or TRBD2 (6 bases each). From germline, CDR1 is MRHNA and CDR2 SNTAGT. Trimming removed 6 bases from V and 8 bases from J, with 20 bases in between. This CDR3 has 15 residues. CDR3 loop: CASSPGSPGGHEQFF. CDR3 bases: TGTGCCAGCAGCCCCGGGAGCCCTGGGGGGCATGAGCAGTTCTTC.

This clonotype turned up a few times. This chain links TRBV3-1 with TRBJ2-1; D is ambiguous. Trimming took off 2 bases at V and 3 bases at J, with 11 bases between the two ends. The CDR3 runs 15 residues. CDR1 LGHDT and CDR2 YNNKEL come from the germline V gene (reference sequence). CDR3 protein: CASSQTNRDYNEQFF. The CDR3 DNA reads TGTGCCAGCAGCCAAACCAATAGGGACTACAATGAGCAGTTCTTC.

This clonotype was observed at least ten times. The rearrangement uses TRBV12-3 or TRBV12-4 and TRBJ2-5, with no clear D. The germline V and J ends were trimmed by 3 bases and 5 bases, with 28 bases remaining between them. CDR3 length: 19 amino acids. CDR3: CASSFRSWTKTFRSETQYF. The CDR3 DNA reads as TGTGCCAGCAGTTTTCGTTCTTGGACCAAGACATTTCGGTCTGAGACCCAGTACTTC.

The rearrangement links TRBV7-9 to TRBJ2-1; 7 positions agree with TRBD1. CDR1 SEHNR and CDR2 FQNEAQ come from the germline V gene (reference sequence). CDR3 length: 16 residues. Trimming took 1 base from V and 4 from J; bases not matched to a gene: 7. CDR3 nucleotides: TGTGCCAGCAGCTTAGAAGTGCTACAGGGGTACAATGAGCAGTTCTTC. This codes for CASSLEVLQGYNEQFF.

This clonotype occurred a few times. This chain joins TRBV6-1 and TRBJ2-1; D is possibly TRBD1 or TRBD2 (5 bases each). This CDR3 comprises 13 residues. The ends were cut back, 8 bases at V and 5 bases at J, with 13 bases in the middle. Per the germline V gene, CDR1 is MNHNS and CDR2 is SASEGT. CDR3 loop: CASARDGNNEQFF. The CDR3 DNA reads as TGTGCCAGCGCTCGGGACGGTAACAATGAGCAGTTCTTC.

The sample holds many counts of this clonotype. The CDR3 protein is CASSQLAALSYNEQFF. The CDR3 nucleotides are TGTGCCAGCAGCCAACTAGCGGCGTTATCCTACAATGAGCAGTTCTTC. The J gene is TRBJ2-1, the V gene TRBV14; 7 bases match TRBD2. The CDR3 contains 16 residues. The V and J ends lost 2 bases and 1 base, in that order; junction bases with no gene match: 5. From germline, CDR1 is SGHDN and CDR2 FVKESK.

This rearrangement joins TRBV5-1 to TRBJ2-1; either TRBD1 or TRBD2 may fit D (5 bases each). Between the trimmed V and J ends, which lost 3 bases and 5 bases, there was a span of 15 bases. The CDR3 consists of 15 residues. Germline assignment: CDR1 SGHRS and CDR2 YFSETQ. CDR3 DNA: TGCGCCAGCAGCTCGGGTATGGGGGTCCACAATGAGCAGTTCTTC. It is translated as CASSSGMGVHNEQFF.

Here the CDR3 reads CASSNGGGAQPQHF. Written as DNA, the CDR3 is TGTGCCAGCAGCAATGGGGGGGGGGCTCAGCCCCAGCATTTT. The chain joins TRBV7-9 to TRBJ1-5; weak D call: TRBD1 (6 bases). The length of the CDR3 is 14 residues. V was trimmed by 5 bases and J by 6 bases, leaving 14 bases between them. CDR1 is SEHNR and CDR2 is FQNEAQ in the germline V gene (reference sequence).

The V and J genes are TRBV29-1 and TRBJ1-1; the D is unclear. CDR3 length: 13 residues. Germline lookup yields CDR1 SQVTM and CDR2 ANQGSEA. Between the trimmed V and J ends, which lost 6 bases and 6 bases, there was a span of 17 bases. CDR3 DNA: TGCAGCGTGGGTTTGGTGGGGAGGGCTGAAGCTTTCTTT. Translating gives CSVGLVGRAEAFF.

This chain uses TRBV6-2 or TRBV6-3 with TRBJ2-1, with D perhaps assigned TRBD1 or TRBD2 (5 bases each). CDR3 size: 16 residues. The germline V gene encodes CDR1 MNHEY and CDR2 SVGEGT. Trimming removed 1 base from V and 9 bases from J, with 19 bases in between. As DNA, the CDR3 is TGTGCCAGCAGTTACTTACTAGGGGTTTCTGGTACTGAGCAGTTCTTC. Translating gives CASSYLLGVSGTEQFF.

The chain joins TRBV28 to TRBJ2-5; 7 bases align to TRBD1. Germline assignment: CDR1 MDHEN and CDR2 SYDVKM. This CDR3 is built from 15 residues. The V and J ends lost 5 bases and 3 bases, in that order; junction bases with no gene match: 9. CDR3 residues: CASSDVLGTEETQYF. In nucleotides, the CDR3 is TGTGCCAGCAGTGATGTGTTAGGGACAGAAGAGACCCAGTACTTC.

This clonotype was detected a few times. The V and J genes are TRBV7-2 and TRBJ1-5; D may be TRBD1 (6 bases). This CDR3 has 12 amino acids. Germline loops: CDR1 SGHTA, CDR2 FQGNSA. The V end was cut by 10 bases, the J end by 0 bases, with 7 bases between. The CDR3 region has the DNA TGTGCCACAGGGGATAGCAATCAGCCCCAGCATTTT. Translating it yields CATGDSNQPQHF.

The rearrangement uses TRBV7-2 and TRBJ1-4; no definite D call. The germline CDR1 and CDR2 sequences are SGHTA and FQGNSA. Trimming took 1 base from V and 8 from J, leaving 17 bases between them. The CDR3 contains 16 residues. In DNA form, the CDR3 reads TGTGCCAGCAGCTTAGTATTCGGGGAGAGAGGGGAAAAACTGTTTTTT. Amino acid sequence: CASSLVFGERGEKLFF.

This clonotype was counted only a few times. J is TRBJ2-6 and V is TRBV27; TRBD1 might be the D (5 bases). Germline V lookup: CDR1 MNHEY, CDR2 SMNVEV (reference sequence). This CDR3 has 17 residues. V dropped 8 bases and J dropped 0 bases, with 17 bases sitting between them. The CDR3 bases are TGTGCCAGCCGACAATGGGGCAGAGGCTCTGGGGCCAACGTCCTGACTTTC. Translating gives CASRQWGRGSGANVLTF.

The chain has TRBV11-2 and TRBJ1-5; D is unclear. The V gene's germline CDR1 is SGHAT and CDR2 FQNNGV. The CDR3 runs 13 residues. The V and J ends lost 6 bases and 4 bases respectively, with 10 bases between them. CDR3 protein: CASSVTRNQPQHF. In DNA, the CDR3 is TGTGCCAGCAGTGTAACCAGGAATCAGCCCCAGCATTTT.